The clone carrying this TCR beta chain was detected a few times. Its antigen is unknown. The PCR had 60 Vbeta and 13 Jbeta primers. Authors' methods: It was a later analysis that counted approximately 81 million unique TCR beta chains, of which approximately 11 million were shared. Assay: immunoSEQ multiplex PCR; the TCRdb copy retains only in-frame clones and omits some. V, J and clone size were drawn from that table, and D and trimming were deduced from the DNA. The sample includes about 110,000 clones, around four fifths seen only once; the top ten take about 8.3%. This cohort consisted of healthy bone marrow donors. This sample was taken from a study of cytomegalovirus exposure and HLA in healthy donors. Points from the study as a whole: Per a later analysis, approximately 16,000 TCR beta sequences showed association with HLA alleles at 0.05 false discovery rate.

CDR3 size: 16 residues. From germline, CDR1 is SEHNR and CDR2 FQNEAQ (reference sequence). The V segment lost 5 bases and the J segment 5 bases; nucleotides outside the gene matches: 10. This sequence joins TRBV7-9 and TRBJ2-1, with 9 bases aligning to TRBD2. This sequence originates from a middle-aged woman in good health and CMV-seropositive. The source material was PBMCs. Here the CDR3 reads CASSPRGGLAHNEQFF. CDR3 DNA: TGTGCCAGCAGCCCAAGGGGGGGACTAGCCCACAATGAGCAGTTCTTC.